These T cell receptor beta chains were read from a single sample in a study of T cells after yellow fever vaccination. A single record per CDR3 protein comes from TCRdb applying MiXCR to the 5' RACE reads. The table lists over 100,000 distinct CDR3 sequences, 8.4% of them singletons. Here the sequenced sample was CD8+ T cells sorted from PBMCs, taken 45 days after the yellow fever booster vaccination. Source of these receptors: a man aged 30 to 39 who received the YFV17D yellow fever vaccine. The CDR3 runs from the conserved cysteine through the conserved F or W. A D gene is named only where the DNA matches it firmly. Size is stated for part of the rows, as once, few or many counts, or as a class when the clone is expanded.

j_gene: TRBJ2-7; abundance: many; d_gene: NA; v_gene: TRBV5-6; CDR3aa: CASSRRGTSEYEQYF; CDR3nt: TGTGCCAGCAGCCGCCGGGGGACTTCTGAATACGAGCAGTACTTC
j_gene: TRBJ2-2; abundance: many; d_gene: NA; v_gene: TRBV27; CDR3aa: CASSLVGAAGELFF; CDR3nt: TGTGCCAGCAGTTTGGTAGGGGCAGCCGGGGAGCTGTTTTTT
j_gene: TRBJ2-7; abundance: many; d_gene: TRBD1; v_gene: TRBV7-9; CDR3aa: CASSLWDRPYEQYF; CDR3nt: TGTGCCAGCAGCTTGTGGGACAGACCCTACGAGCAGTACTTC
j_gene: TRBJ2-1; abundance: many; d_gene: NA; v_gene: TRBV6-1; CDR3aa: CASSQSFGLTNEQFF; CDR3nt: TGTGCCAGCAGCCAAAGTTTTGGATTAACAAATGAGCAGTTCTTC
j_gene: TRBJ2-1; abundance: many; d_gene: NA; v_gene: TRBV7-2; CDR3aa: CASSLRSTRDEQFF; CDR3nt: TGTGCCAGCAGCTTAAGAAGCACGCGTGATGAGCAGTTCTTC
j_gene: TRBJ2-3; abundance: many; d_gene: NA; v_gene: TRBV6-4; CDR3aa: CASSEGVFGTDTQYF; CDR3nt: TGTGCCAGCAGTGAAGGGGTCTTTGGCACAGATACGCAGTATTTT
j_gene: TRBJ2-1; abundance: few; d_gene: TRBD2; v_gene: TRBV3-1; CDR3aa: CASSQEVGLASYNEQFF; CDR3nt: TGTGCCAGCAGCCAAGAAGTTGGACTAGCGAGTTACAATGAGCAGTTCTTC
j_gene: TRBJ2-7; abundance: many; d_gene: NA; v_gene: TRBV5-8; CDR3aa: CASSLLFDEQYF; CDR3nt: TGTGCCAGCAGCTTGCTTTTTGACGAGCAGTACTTC
j_gene: TRBJ2-2; abundance: NA; d_gene: TRBD2; v_gene: TRBV9; CDR3aa: CASSGTSGSEDLFF; CDR3nt: TGTGCCAGCAGCGGGACTAGCGGGAGCGAGGATCTGTTTTTT
j_gene: TRBJ2-1; abundance: many; d_gene: NA; v_gene: TRBV24-1; CDR3aa: CATSDLAGYEQFF; CDR3nt: TGTGCCACCAGTGATTTAGCAGGGTATGAGCAGTTCTTC
j_gene: TRBJ2-7; abundance: many; d_gene: TRBD2; v_gene: TRBV5-1; CDR3aa: CASSGGLAGTSYEQYF; CDR3nt: TGCGCCAGCAGCGGAGGACTAGCGGGTACTTCCTACGAGCAGTACTTC
j_gene: TRBJ2-1; abundance: many; d_gene: NA; v_gene: TRBV7-7; CDR3aa: CASTLPGGVEQFF; CDR3nt: TGTGCCAGCACCTTACCCGGTGGGGTCGAGCAGTTCTTC
j_gene: TRBJ2-2; abundance: NA; d_gene: TRBD2; v_gene: TRBV6-2/TRBV6-3; CDR3aa: CASSSLAGGRTGELFF; CDR3nt: TGTGCCAGCAGTTCACTAGCGGGAGGGAGGACCGGGGAGCTGTTTTTT
j_gene: TRBJ2-1; abundance: many; d_gene: NA; v_gene: TRBV4-3; CDR3aa: CASSQPTSTYNEQFF; CDR3nt: TGCGCCAGCAGCCAACCGACTAGTACCTACAATGAGCAGTTCTTC
j_gene: TRBJ1-1; abundance: many; d_gene: NA; v_gene: TRBV4-3; CDR3aa: CVGRGNTEAFF; CDR3nt: TGCGTTGGCAGGGGGAACACTGAAGCTTTCTTT
j_gene: TRBJ1-5; abundance: few; d_gene: NA; v_gene: TRBV24-1; CDR3aa: CATSDERSNQPQHF; CDR3nt: TGTGCCACCAGTGATGAGCGTAGCAATCAGCCCCAGCATTTT
j_gene: TRBJ2-7; abundance: many; d_gene: NA; v_gene: TRBV6-2/TRBV6-3; CDR3aa: CASSFKSYEQYF; CDR3nt: TGTGCCAGCAGTTTTAAGAGCTACGAGCAGTACTTC
j_gene: TRBJ2-3; abundance: few; d_gene: NA; v_gene: TRBV6-2/TRBV6-3; CDR3aa: CASGFPDTQYF; CDR3nt: TGTGCCAGCGGATTCCCAGATACGCAGTATTTT
j_gene: TRBJ2-7; abundance: many; d_gene: TRBD2; v_gene: TRBV29-1; CDR3aa: CSATRTSSYEQYF; CDR3nt: TGCAGCGCTACAAGGACTAGTTCCTACGAGCAGTACTTC
j_gene: TRBJ1-5; abundance: few; d_gene: NA; v_gene: TRBV6-2/TRBV6-3; CDR3aa: CASSDGAYQPQHF; CDR3nt: TGTGCCAGCAGCGACGGAGCTTATCAGCCCCAGCATTTT
j_gene: TRBJ2-7; abundance: many; d_gene: TRBD2; v_gene: TRBV5-1; CDR3aa: CASSLAVAGDEQYF; CDR3nt: TGCGCCAGCAGCTTGGCGGTCGCGGGAGACGAGCAGTACTTC
j_gene: TRBJ1-6; abundance: many; d_gene: NA; v_gene: TRBV2; CDR3aa: CASDRVSDNSPLHF; CDR3nt: TGTGCCAGTGACCGGGTCTCCGATAATTCACCCCTCCACTTT
j_gene: TRBJ2-7; abundance: many; d_gene: NA; v_gene: TRBV19; CDR3aa: CASSDSGGEFNEQYF; CDR3nt: TGTGCCAGTAGTGACTCAGGCGGGGAGTTCAACGAGCAGTACTTC
j_gene: TRBJ1-2; abundance: many; d_gene: NA; v_gene: TRBV7-6; CDR3aa: CASSLGGEGYTF; CDR3nt: TGTGCCAGCAGCTTAGGGGGTGAGGGCTACACCTTC
j_gene: TRBJ2-1; abundance: few; d_gene: NA; v_gene: TRBV19; CDR3aa: CASIGPGLQDEQFF; CDR3nt: TGTGCCAGTATCGGACCAGGTCTGCAGGATGAGCAGTTCTTC
j_gene: TRBJ2-7; abundance: many; d_gene: NA; v_gene: TRBV4-2; CDR3aa: CASSQEGQGPEQYF; CDR3nt: TGTGCCAGCAGCCAAGAGGGGCAAGGGCCCGAGCAGTACTTC
j_gene: TRBJ2-5; abundance: many; d_gene: NA; v_gene: TRBV7-9; CDR3aa: CASRAVIRGQETQYF; CDR3nt: TGTGCCAGCAGGGCAGTTATCCGGGGGCAAGAGACCCAGTACTTC
j_gene: TRBJ2-1; abundance: NA; d_gene: TRBD1; v_gene: TRBV12-3/TRBV12-4; CDR3aa: CASSTPGQQFNEQFF; CDR3nt: TGTGCCAGCAGTACTCCGGGACAGCAGTTCAATGAGCAGTTCTTC
j_gene: TRBJ1-1; abundance: few; d_gene: NA; v_gene: TRBV6-2/TRBV6-3; CDR3aa: CARNNPRAHTEAFF; CDR3nt: TGTGCCCGAAATAACCCCCGGGCACACACTGAAGCTTTCTTT
j_gene: TRBJ2-5; abundance: once; d_gene: TRBD2; v_gene: TRBV6-5; CDR3aa: CASRKTSGLQETQYF; CDR3nt: TGTGCCAGCAGAAAGACTAGCGGACTACAAGAGACCCAGTACTTC
j_gene: TRBJ2-5; abundance: many; d_gene: NA; v_gene: TRBV25-1; CDR3aa: CASSEEVQYF; CDR3nt: TGTGCCAGCAGTGAAGAGGTCCAGTACTTC
j_gene: TRBJ2-7; abundance: many; d_gene: NA; v_gene: TRBV11-1; CDR3aa: CASSNKVPGLGDSYEQYF; CDR3nt: TGTGCCAGCAGCAATAAGGTCCCGGGACTGGGGGACTCCTACGAGCAGTACTTC
j_gene: TRBJ2-5; abundance: many; d_gene: NA; v_gene: TRBV7-2; CDR3aa: CASSLAGGFAPGETQYF; CDR3nt: TGTGCCAGCAGCTTAGCTGGGGGTTTTGCCCCTGGGGAGACCCAGTACTTC
j_gene: TRBJ2-7; abundance: many; d_gene: NA; v_gene: TRBV9; CDR3aa: CASSVDSWSYEQYF; CDR3nt: TGTGCCAGCAGCGTAGATAGCTGGTCCTACGAGCAGTACTTC
j_gene: TRBJ2-7; abundance: many; d_gene: NA; v_gene: TRBV12-3/TRBV12-4; CDR3aa: CASSLWGRNLTYEQYF; CDR3nt: TGTGCCAGCAGTCTCTGGGGGCGGAATTTGACCTACGAGCAGTACTTC
j_gene: TRBJ2-7; abundance: many; d_gene: TRBD2; v_gene: TRBV28; CDR3aa: CASSLVWRTSKNEQYF; CDR3nt: TGTGCCAGCAGTTTAGTTTGGCGGACTAGTAAAAACGAGCAGTACTTC
j_gene: TRBJ2-2; abundance: many; d_gene: NA; v_gene: TRBV10-3; CDR3aa: CAILQGTGELFF; CDR3nt: TGTGCCATCCTCCAGGGTACCGGGGAGCTGTTTTTT
j_gene: TRBJ1-1; abundance: many; d_gene: TRBD1; v_gene: TRBV6-5; CDR3aa: CASSYSPGQGWNTEAFF; CDR3nt: TGTGCCAGCAGTTACTCCCCGGGACAGGGTTGGAACACTGAAGCTTTCTTT
j_gene: TRBJ1-3; abundance: many; d_gene: NA; v_gene: TRBV5-1; CDR3aa: CASSFGQGYTIYF; CDR3nt: TGCGCCAGCAGTTTCGGCCAAGGCTACACCATATATTTT
j_gene: TRBJ2-1; abundance: NA; d_gene: TRBD1; v_gene: TRBV6-4; CDR3aa: CASSDRDRGMDEQFF; CDR3nt: TGTGCCAGCAGTGACCGGGACAGGGGCATGGATGAGCAGTTCTTC
j_gene: TRBJ1-1; abundance: NA; d_gene: NA; v_gene: TRBV29-1; CDR3aa: CSVVSAEAFF; CDR3nt: TGCAGCGTTGTGTCAGCTGAAGCTTTCTTT
j_gene: TRBJ2-7; abundance: many; d_gene: NA; v_gene: TRBV7-9; CDR3aa: CASSQTGTPHEQYF; CDR3nt: TGTGCCAGCAGCCAAACAGGGACCCCGCACGAGCAGTACTTC
j_gene: TRBJ2-2; abundance: NA; d_gene: NA; v_gene: TRBV24-1; CDR3aa: CATSGNGPTGELFF; CDR3nt: TGTGCCACCAGTGGCAACGGCCCCACCGGGGAGCTGTTTTTT
j_gene: TRBJ2-7; abundance: many; d_gene: NA; v_gene: TRBV5-1; CDR3aa: CASTLGGSARDEQYF; CDR3nt: TGCGCCAGCACCCTTGGAGGGTCCGCTCGGGACGAGCAGTACTTC
j_gene: TRBJ2-1; abundance: many; d_gene: NA; v_gene: TRBV12-3/TRBV12-4; CDR3aa: CASRGIGAPIGNEQFF; CDR3nt: TGTGCCAGCAGGGGGATCGGGGCCCCTATCGGCAATGAGCAGTTCTTC
j_gene: TRBJ2-6; abundance: NA; d_gene: TRBD1; v_gene: TRBV11-2; CDR3aa: CASSGWDRYGSGANVLTF; CDR3nt: TGTGCCAGCAGCGGCTGGGACAGGTACGGGTCTGGGGCCAACGTCCTGACTTTC
j_gene: TRBJ2-3; abundance: NA; d_gene: TRBD2; v_gene: TRBV30; CDR3aa: CAWSHSGHTDTQYF; CDR3nt: TGTGCCTGGAGCCATAGCGGGCACACAGATACGCAGTATTTT
j_gene: TRBJ2-7; abundance: many; d_gene: NA; v_gene: TRBV10-3; CDR3aa: CAISELGMGDEQYF; CDR3nt: TGTGCCATCAGTGAGCTAGGGATGGGCGACGAGCAGTACTTC
j_gene: TRBJ1-1; abundance: many; d_gene: NA; v_gene: TRBV19; CDR3aa: CASKMGGTEAFF; CDR3nt: TGTGCCAGTAAAATGGGGGGCACTGAAGCTTTCTTT
j_gene: TRBJ2-5; abundance: NA; d_gene: TRBD1; v_gene: TRBV5-1; CDR3aa: CTSSLGQIQQETQYF; CDR3nt: TGCACCAGCAGCTTGGGACAGATTCAGCAAGAGACCCAGTACTTC
j_gene: TRBJ1-3; abundance: NA; d_gene: NA; v_gene: TRBV20-1; CDR3aa: CSARDQKTRIENTIYF; CDR3nt: TGCAGTGCTAGAGATCAGAAAACTCGGATAGAAAACACCATATATTTT
j_gene: TRBJ1-4; abundance: many; d_gene: NA; v_gene: TRBV6-1; CDR3aa: CASSEFRATNEKLFF; CDR3nt: TGTGCCAGCAGTGAATTCCGAGCAACTAATGAAAAACTGTTTTTT
j_gene: TRBJ2-5; abundance: NA; d_gene: NA; v_gene: TRBV5-1; CDR3aa: CASSIRPGPETQYF; CDR3nt: TGCGCCAGCAGCATTCGACCCGGTCCGGAGACCCAGTACTTC
j_gene: TRBJ2-1; abundance: few; d_gene: NA; v_gene: TRBV7-9; CDR3aa: CASSRTVREQFF; CDR3nt: TGTGCCAGCAGCCGGACAGTCAGAGAGCAGTTCTTC